One and the same sample provided the 8 T cell receptor beta chains below, sequenced in a study of blood T cell repertoires in COVID-19. Clones were sequenced by immunoSEQ multiplex PCR, and TCRdb holds only the in-frame ones, with some missing. Here the sample spans 150,000 or so clones, roughly nine tenths being singletons. The sample was peripheral blood. These TCRs come from a man between 18 and 29 years old with COVID-19, enrolled during active disease.

This sequence joins TRBV19 and TRBJ1-1; no reliable D call. Germline V CDR1 and CDR2: LNHDA, SQIVND (reference sequence). V was cut by 7 bases and J by 0 bases, with 15 bases left in between. This CDR3 is 15 amino acids long. CDR3 in DNA: TGTGCCAGTAACCCCCGGTGGGCGTTGAACACTGAAGCTTTCTTT. Its protein is CASNPRWALNTEAFF.

This sequence joins TRBV28 and TRBJ1-1; 8 bases are shared with TRBD1. The germline V gene encodes CDR1 MDHEN and CDR2 SYDVKM. Unmatched junction bases numbered 21, after V lost 5 bases and J lost 1 base. This CDR3 region has 20 residues. CDR3 protein: CASSIGWDRIATGQNTEAFF. The CDR3, as DNA: TGTGCCAGCAGTATAGGTTGGGACAGGATCGCTACCGGTCAGAACACTGAAGCTTTCTTT.

As DNA, the CDR3 is TGTGCCAGCAGTTTATCAACTAGCGCTGAGCAGTTCTTC. This encodes CASSLSTSAEQFF. This chain links TRBV27 with TRBJ2-1; 7 bases map to TRBD2. The CDR3 consists of 13 residues. Losses at the gene ends were 0 bases for V and 9 bases for J; bases not matched to a gene: 2. Germline V gives CDR1 MNHEY, CDR2 SMNVEV (reference sequence).

This chain links TRBV4-3 with TRBJ1-1; the D is unclear. Trimming took 0 bases from V and 11 from J, leaving 10 bases between them. The CDR3 has 12 residues. CDR1 and CDR2 (germline): LGHNA, YSLEER. As DNA, the CDR3 is TGCGCCAGCAGCCAAGATAGGGAGTTGGCTTTCTTT. This translates into CASSQDRELAFF.

This chain joins TRBV9 and TRBJ2-6; tentative D call: TRBD1 (5 bases). V lost 2 bases, J lost 4 bases, and 16 bases lay in between. This CDR3 has 17 amino acids. CDR1 is SGDLS, CDR2 YYNGEE, per germline. The CDR3 DNA reads as TGTGCCAGCAGCGTCCCGCGCCAGGGATACGGGGCCAACGTCCTGACTTTC. Translated, it gives CASSVPRQGYGANVLTF.

DNA for the CDR3: TGTGCCAGCAGCTGGGGGACAGGGATGGCCGGGGAGCTGTTTTTT. This codes for CASSWGTGMAGELFF. V usage is TRBV4-2 and J usage is TRBJ2-2, with TRBD1 matching over 9 bases. CDR3 size: 15 residues. CDR1 is LGHNA and CDR2 is YNFKEQ in the germline V gene. V was pared by 5 bases and J by 6 bases, with 7 bases of the junction left unmatched.

The chain is built from TRBV27 and TRBJ2-6; no clear D. The germline V and J ends were trimmed by 4 bases and 4 bases, with 8 bases remaining between them. The CDR3 is 14 residues long. Looked up from germline, CDR1 is MNHEY and CDR2 is SMNVEV (reference sequence). In DNA, the CDR3 is TGTGCCAGCAGTTCCGTTATAGGGGCCAACGTCCTGACTTTC. Amino acid sequence: CASSSVIGANVLTF.

This clone was detected once. The genes are TRBV7-9 and TRBJ2-5; D call uncertain. This CDR3 has 12 amino acids. V was clipped by 1 base and J by 5 bases, with 5 bases between them. The germline gives CDR1 SEHNR, CDR2 FQNEAQ (reference sequence). The CDR3 here is CASSLDQETQYF. CDR3 DNA: TGTGCCAGCAGCTTAGATCAGGAGACCCAGTACTTC.